A single sample is the source of the 30 T cell receptor beta chains below, sequenced in a study of cytomegalovirus exposure and HLA in healthy donors. PCR used 60 Vbeta primers and 13 Jbeta primers. Sequenced by immunoSEQ multiplex PCR; TCRdb stores in-frame clones only, minus some. The table records tens of thousands of clones, 70% to 80% of them present only once. Source material: PBMCs. The receptors derive from a woman between 45 and 60 years old in good health and CMV-seropositive.

This clone was seen a handful of times. J is TRBJ2-1 and V is TRBV2; 13 positions match TRBD2. In germline, CDR1 is SNHLY, CDR2 FYNNEI. V shed 2 bases, J shed 4 bases, and the junction held 2 bases outside the gene matches. The CDR3 has 16 residues. CDR3 in DNA: TGTGCCAGCAGTGAACTGGGACTAGCGGGGTACAATGAGCAGTTCTTC. It codes for CASSELGLAGYNEQFF.

J is TRBJ2-3 and V is TRBV30; D uncertain. The CDR3 loop spans 13 amino acids. With 2 bases removed from V and 4 bases from J, the gap between germline ends came to 10 bases. Germline V gene lookup returns CDR1 GTSNPN and CDR2 SVGIG (reference sequence). The DNA for the CDR3 is TGTGCCTGGAGTTTCCTTCAGGCAGATACGCAGTATTTT. Protein: CAWSFLQADTQYF.

The chain joins TRBV11-3 to TRBJ1-4, with TRBD1 matching 7 bases. The CDR3 extends over 15 amino acids. The V gene's germline CDR1 is SGHNT and CDR2 YENEEA. Trimming removed 4 bases from V and 1 base from J; junction bases left unmatched: 3. The CDR3 nucleotides read TGTGCCAGCAGCTCTCGACAGGGAACTAATGAAAAACTGTTTTTT. Protein sequence: CASSSRQGTNEKLFF.

The V call is TRBV9, the J call TRBJ2-1, with 7 bases identical to TRBD2. The CDR3 length is 15 residues. J gave up 6 bases and V 2 bases, and 8 bases lay outside the gene matches. Germline V gene data show CDR1 as SGDLS and CDR2 as YYNGEE. The CDR3 loop reads CASSVSSGVSNEQFF. In DNA form, the CDR3 reads TGTGCCAGCAGCGTCTCTAGCGGAGTCAGCAATGAGCAGTTCTTC. Based on the CDR3 plus reference TRBV9 and TRBJ2-1, the full variable domain is DSGVTQTPKHLITATGQRVTLRCSPRSGDLSVYWYQQSLDQGLQFLIQYYNGEERAKGNILERFSAQQFPDLHSELNLSSLELGDSALYFCASSVSSGVSNEQFFGPGTRLTVL.

The V gene is TRBV2, the J gene TRBJ1-5; D gene unclear. This CDR3 comprises 15 residues. From germline, CDR1 is SNHLY and CDR2 FYNNEI. V gave up 5 bases and J gave up 0 bases, with 11 bases separating them. DNA for the CDR3: TGTGCCAGCAGTAAAGACACCAATAGCAATCAGCCCCAGCATTTT. Its protein product is CASSKDTNSNQPQHF.

This clone was seen more than once but under ten times. DNA for the CDR3: TGTGCCTGGAGTATCCCCGTCGAAGGGAGCTATGGCTACACCTTC. This sequence encodes CAWSIPVEGSYGYTF. The chain joins TRBV30 to TRBJ1-2; D not certain. V lost 2 bases and J lost 4, with 17 bases in between. CDR1 is GTSNPN, CDR2 SVGIG, per germline (reference sequence). The CDR3 extends over 15 amino acids.

The chain joins TRBV14 to TRBJ2-2; tentatively, D is TRBD2 (6 bases). Looked up from germline, CDR1 is SGHDN and CDR2 is FVKESK. The V end was cut by 3 bases, the J end by 7 bases, with 6 bases between. This CDR3 contains 12 residues. CDR3 region: CASSQEGGELFF. The CDR3 region has the DNA TGTGCCAGCAGCCAGGAGGGCGGGGAGCTGTTTTTT.

The CDR3 nucleotides are TGTGCCAGCAGCGTAGCCCCCTGGACAGGGAACATACCCCCACCTAACTATGGCTACACCTTC. It translates to CASSVAPWTGNIPPPNYGYTF. The chain uses TRBV9 and TRBJ1-2; 8 nucleotides agree with TRBD1. V lost 0 bases, J lost 0 bases, and 19 bases stayed unmatched. CDR1 and CDR2 from the germline V gene are SGDLS and YYNGEE. The CDR3 covers 21 residues.

This clone has a handful of counts. This sequence joins TRBV4-1 and TRBJ1-6; D not certain. Per germline, CDR1 MGHRA and CDR2 YSYEKL. V gave up 0 bases and J gave up 3 bases, with 12 bases separating them. The CDR3 spans 17 residues. CDR3: CASSQEALRRYNSPLHF. CDR3 nucleotide sequence: TGCGCCAGCAGCCAAGAGGCTTTACGCCGCTATAATTCACCCCTCCACTTT.

This chain uses TRBV14 with TRBJ1-2; TRBD1 might be the D (6 bases). The CDR3 totals 15 residues. V lost 3 bases and J 2 bases, leaving 13 bases between the germline ends. CDR1 is SGHDN, CDR2 FVKESK, per germline. CDR3 sequence reads: CASSQLTGSNYGYTF. The CDR3 DNA is TGTGCCAGCAGCCAGCTGACAGGATCCAACTATGGCTACACCTTC.

The chain combines TRBV19 with TRBJ2-3, with D perhaps matching TRBD1 (6 bases). Germline values: CDR1 LNHDA, CDR2 SQIVND (reference sequence). The CDR3 runs to 14 residues. The V end lost 4 bases, the J end lost 5 bases, and 13 bases lay between the germline ends. In DNA, the CDR3 is TGTGCCAGTAGTAGTGGGCTAGGGGGAGATACGCAGTATTTT. Protein sequence: CASSSGLGGDTQYF.

The rearrangement joins TRBV9 to TRBJ2-7, with 10 bases matching TRBD1. Per the germline V gene, CDR1 is SGDLS and CDR2 is YYNGEE. The J segment lost 4 bases and the V segment lost 4 bases, leaving 8 bases of the junction unmatched. CDR3 length: 15 residues. The CDR3 is CASSRGGTGEYEQYF. DNA of the CDR3: TGTGCCAGCAGCCGCGGGGGGACAGGGGAGTACGAGCAGTACTTC.

The chain is built from TRBV30 and TRBJ1-1; TRBD1 agrees at 7 bases. Germline lookup yields CDR1 GTSNPN and CDR2 SVGIG (reference sequence). After removal of 4 bases from V and 4 bases from J, the junction contained 6 bases not matched to a gene. The CDR3 consists of 13 residues. CDR3 residues: CAWTGQFATEAFF. In DNA form, the CDR3 reads TGTGCCTGGACGGGACAGTTCGCCACTGAAGCTTTCTTT.

The chain carries TRBV6-1 and TRBJ1-2; 12 bases match TRBD1. Unmatched junction bases numbered 4, after V lost 6 bases and J lost 2 bases. CDR3 length equals 15 residues. From germline, CDR1 is MNHNS and CDR2 SASEGT. The CDR3: CASRGQGAGNYGYTF. The CDR3 DNA follows: TGTGCCAGCAGGGGACAGGGGGCGGGAAACTATGGCTACACCTTC.

The chain joins TRBV28 to TRBJ2-5, with 11 positions matching TRBD2. After removal of 4 bases from V and 3 bases from J, the junction contained 4 bases not matched to a gene. This CDR3 is 15 amino acids long. The germline V gene has CDR1 MDHEN and CDR2 SYDVKM. In DNA, the CDR3 is TGTGCCAGCAGTTCTTTTAGCGGGGGGGAAGAGACCCAGTACTTC. Translation: CASSSFSGGEETQYF.

The CDR3 DNA sequence: TGTGCCAGCAGCGGGAGACAGGGGAACTACGAGCAGTACTTC. It yields the protein CASSGRQGNYEQYF. The V call is TRBV6-1, the J call TRBJ2-5, with 8 bases aligning to TRBD1. The DNA end is a closer match to TRBJ2-7, so the J assignment may be wrong. The CDR3 is 14 residues long. CDR1 is MNHNS and CDR2 is SASEGT in the germline V gene.

This chain connects TRBV29-1 to TRBJ2-1; possibly TRBD2 for D (5 bases). V lost 7 bases and J lost 3, with 10 bases in between. Germline CDR1 SQVTM, CDR2 ANQGSEA. The CDR3 sequence is 12 residues long. CDR3 nucleotides: TGCAGCGCCCTTCGGGGCTACAATGAGCAGTTCTTC. Encoded protein: CSALRGYNEQFF.

The chain's CDR3 is CASSPTGGGNTIYF. CDR3 sequence (DNA): TGCGCCAGCAGCCCAACAGGGGGCGGAAACACCATATATTTT. The V gene is TRBV5-1, the J gene TRBJ1-3; 9 bases map to TRBD1. The CDR3 consists of 14 residues. Unmatched junction bases numbered 3, after V lost 4 bases and J lost 4 bases. Germline CDR1 reads SGHRS; CDR2 reads YFSETQ.

This clone was observed once. The chain joins TRBV6-6 to TRBJ2-7, with D maybe TRBD1 (5 bases). The ends were cut back, 0 bases at V and 2 bases at J, with 11 bases in the middle. CDR3 length: 15 amino acids. Germline values: CDR1 MNHNY, CDR2 SVGAGI (reference sequence). This CDR3 reads CASSYSGRGPYEQYF. CDR3 bases: TGTGCCAGCAGTTACTCGGGGCGCGGCCCCTACGAGCAGTACTTC.

The rearrangement links TRBV19 to TRBJ2-2, with 9 positions matching TRBD1. CDR1 LNHDA and CDR2 SQIVND come from the germline V gene (reference sequence). The CDR3 loop spans 15 amino acids. With 7 bases clipped from V and 6 bases from J, the junction kept 9 bases outside the gene matches. CDR3 sequence reads: CASMETGGTAGELFF. The CDR3 region has the DNA TGTGCCAGTATGGAGACAGGGGGTACCGCCGGGGAGCTGTTTTTT.

This chain uses TRBV30 with TRBJ1-6, with 9 bases that match TRBD1. Germline V gives CDR1 GTSNPN, CDR2 SVGIG (reference sequence). Trimming removed 3 bases from V and 10 bases from J; junction bases left unmatched: 7. CDR3 size: 14 residues. The CDR3 nucleotides read TGTGCCTGGAGGGGGGACAGGGTCGAATCACCCCTCCACTTT. It specifies CAWRGDRVESPLHF. Combining the CDR3 with reference TRBV30 and TRBJ1-6 gives the whole variable domain SQTIHQWPATLVQPVGSPLSLECTVEGTSNPNLYWYRQAAGRGLQLLFYSVGIGQISSEVPQNLSASRPQDRQFILSSKKLLLSDSGFYLCAWRGDRVESPLHFGNGTRLTVT.

The rearrangement links TRBV19 to TRBJ1-5, with D maybe TRBD1 (5 bases). The length of the CDR3 is 14 residues. Germline CDR1 and CDR2: LNHDA and SQIVND (reference sequence). Trimming cost V 5 bases and J 0 bases, with 8 bases left between them. The CDR3 reads CASSWGSSNQPQHF. The CDR3, as DNA: TGTGCCAGTAGTTGGGGCAGTAGCAATCAGCCCCAGCATTTT. Variable domain in full (rest from reference TRBV19 and TRBJ1-5): DGGITQSPKYLFRKEGQNVTLSCEQNLNHDAMYWYRQDPGQGLRLIYYSQIVNDFQKGDIAEGYSVSREKKESFPLTVTSAQKNPTAFYLCASSWGSSNQPQHFGDGTRLSIL.

A single count supports this clone. The chain uses TRBV7-8 and TRBJ2-2, with 8 bases fitting TRBD1. This CDR3 has 16 amino acids. The germline gives CDR1 SGHVS, CDR2 FQNEAQ. The V and J ends lost 5 bases and 6 bases, in that order; junction bases with no gene match: 11. Here the CDR3 DNA reads TGTGCCAGCAGCCAACGGACAGGGACCGAGCCCGGGGAGCTGTTTTTT. Encoded protein: CASSQRTGTEPGELFF.

This chain joins TRBV7-3 and TRBJ1-6, with D perhaps matching TRBD1 (6 bases). CDR1 and CDR2 (germline): SGHTA, FQGTGA. This CDR3 is 13 amino acids long. The V end was cut by 5 bases, the J end by 9 bases, with 11 bases between. As DNA, the CDR3 is TGTGCCAGCAGCCTGGGGGCAAGTTCACCCCTCCACTTT. This translates into CASSLGASSPLHF.

The chain is built from TRBV5-5 and TRBJ2-3, with D perhaps matching TRBD2 (5 bases). The germline gives CDR1 SGHKS, CDR2 YYEKEE (reference sequence). This CDR3 region has 14 residues. V was trimmed by 0 bases and J by 5 bases, leaving 10 bases between them. Here the CDR3 reads CASSLVSAGDTQYF. The CDR3 region has the DNA TGTGCCAGCAGCTTGGTTAGCGCGGGAGATACGCAGTATTTT.

V and J are TRBV18 and TRBJ2-1; a possible D gene is TRBD1 (5 bases). The V end was cut by 5 bases, the J end by 4 bases, with 9 bases between. Germline CDR1 reads KGHSH; CDR2 reads LQKENI. This CDR3 has 13 residues. The CDR3 DNA follows: TGTGCCAGCTCATCGACAGATTACAATGAGCAGTTCTTC. Amino acids: CASSSTDYNEQFF.

CDR3 sequence reads: CAWSVGQGHNEQFF. The CDR3 nucleotides are TGTGCCTGGAGTGTAGGGCAGGGGCACAATGAGCAGTTCTTC. The rearrangement uses TRBV30 and TRBJ2-1; D perhaps matches TRBD1 (6 bases). The CDR3 is 14 amino acids. Germline lookup yields CDR1 GTSNPN and CDR2 SVGIG (reference sequence). The V end was cut by 0 bases, the J end by 5 bases, with 11 bases between.

The chain joins TRBV6-1 to TRBJ1-2; no reliable D call. CDR3 length: 11 residues. The germline gives CDR1 MNHNS, CDR2 SASEGT. V lost 2 bases to trimming and J lost 10 bases, with 8 bases between them. This chain's CDR3 is CASSERQLYTF. CDR3 in DNA: TGTGCCAGCAGTGAAAGACAACTCTACACCTTC.

The chain is built from TRBV25-1 and TRBJ1-2; TRBD1 aligns across 8 bases. The CDR3 consists of 13 residues. The V gene end was trimmed by 8 bases and the J gene end by 4 bases; junction bases not matched to a gene: 6. Germline CDR1 is MGHDK and CDR2 is SYGVNS. The DNA for the CDR3 is TGTGCCAGCCAAGGACAGGGTGGCTATGGCTACACCTTC. It codes for CASQGQGGYGYTF.

The chain couples TRBV30 to TRBJ1-2; tentatively, D is TRBD1 (5 bases). Trimming took 0 bases from V and 5 from J, leaving 19 bases between them. CDR1 GTSNPN and CDR2 SVGIG come from the germline V gene (reference sequence). This CDR3 contains 16 residues. The CDR3 DNA follows: TGTGCCTGGAGTGTAGGCAGATCGCCGGGGGGGTATGGCTACACCTTC. It is translated as CAWSVGRSPGGYGYTF.